The 2 T cell receptor beta chains listed next were all sequenced from one sample in a study of identical twins. TCRdb ran MiXCR on the 5' RACE reads and lists one entry per CDR3 protein. The data show 690,000 or so distinct CDR3 sequences, roughly 6.2% seen once. What was sequenced was naive T cells sorted from blood. These receptors were obtained from a young man in good health.

This chain connects TRBV3-1 to TRBJ2-7; 7 nucleotides line up with TRBD2. The germline V gene encodes CDR1 LGHDT and CDR2 YNNKEL (reference sequence). After removal of 1 base from V and 3 bases from J, the junction contained 6 bases not matched to a gene. This CDR3 is built from 15 residues. The CDR3 reads CASSQGASGHYEQYV. The CDR3 DNA sequence: TGTGCCAGCAGCCAAGGGGCTAGCGGACACTACGAGCAGTACGTC.

This clonotype showed up many times. The CDR3: CSARDQSRNTGELFF. The CDR3 DNA follows: TGCAGTGCTAGAGATCAATCACGGAACACCGGGGAGCTGTTTTTT. The V call is TRBV20-1, the J call TRBJ2-2; D remains unclear. There are 15 residues in the CDR3. V was trimmed by 0 bases and J by 1 base, leaving 9 bases between them. Germline CDR1 reads DFQATT; CDR2 reads SNEGSKA (reference sequence).